Each of the 17 T cell receptor beta chains below was sequenced from the same sample in a study of cytomegalovirus exposure and HLA in healthy donors. The PCR used 60 Vbeta and 13 Jbeta primers. Generated by immunoSEQ multiplex PCR, the TCRdb table keeps only in-frame clones and is missing some. The sample has about 88,000 clones; about 87% are singletons. Sample: PBMCs. The receptors here all came from a man between 18 and 29 years old in good health and CMV-seronegative.

Only one count was recorded for this clone. The chain couples TRBV19 to TRBJ2-1; 11 nucleotides line up with TRBD1. CDR1 is LNHDA and CDR2 is SQIVND in the germline V gene (reference sequence). The CDR3 consists of 17 residues. With V trimmed by 4 bases and J by 2 bases, 7 bases remained unmatched. The CDR3, as DNA: TGTGCCAGTAGTACGTCCGGGACAGGGGGTCCCTACAATGAGCAGTTCTTC. This codes for CASSTSGTGGPYNEQFF.

The chain recombines TRBV28 with TRBJ1-1; no clear D gene. V was cut by 10 bases and J by 4 bases, with 7 bases left in between. This CDR3 spans 10 amino acids. Germline V gene lookup returns CDR1 MDHEN and CDR2 SYDVKM. CDR3 bases: TGTGCCACTGCAGGCACTGAAGCTTTCTTT. Encoded protein: CATAGTEAFF. The entire variable domain, with the rest obtained from reference TRBV28 and TRBJ1-1, is as follows: DVKVTQSSRYLVKRTGEKVFLECVQDMDHENMFWYRQDPGLGLRLIYFSYDVKMKEKGDIPEGYSVSREKKERFSLILESASTNQTSMYLCATAGTEAFFGQGTRLTVV.

The J gene is TRBJ1-2, the V gene TRBV28; TRBD1 aligns across 7 bases. CDR1 and CDR2 (germline): MDHEN, SYDVKM. The CDR3 sequence is 13 residues long. V lost 6 bases to trimming and J lost 2 bases; unmatched junction nucleotides: 3. The CDR3 DNA follows: TGTGCCAGCAGGACAGGGACGAACTATGGCTACACCTTC. Amino acids: CASRTGTNYGYTF.

The chain joins TRBV2 to TRBJ2-1; the D gene is possibly TRBD1 (7 bases). There are 16 residues in the CDR3. The V gene lost 0 bases and the J gene lost 6 bases, with 15 bases spanning the gap. The germline CDR1 and CDR2 sequences are SNHLY and FYNNEI. CDR3 protein: CASSEAGGRRGNEQFF. CDR3 nucleotides: TGTGCCAGCAGTGAAGCAGGGGGCCGGAGGGGCAATGAGCAGTTCTTC. The complete variable domain, with remaining parts taken from reference TRBV2 and TRBJ2-1, reads EPEVTQTPSHQVTQMGQEVILRCVPISNHLYFYWYRQILGQKVEFLVSFYNNEISEKSEIFDDQFSVERPDGSNFTLKIRSTKLEDSAMYFCASSEAGGRRGNEQFFGPGTRLTVL.

The chain has TRBV23-1 and TRBJ2-7, with 7 bases matching TRBD2. TRBV23-1 is identified as an open reading frame with a role that is uncertain. V trimming: 0 bases; J trimming: 4 bases; junction bases outside the gene matches: 6. The CDR3 extends over 15 amino acids. In DNA form, the CDR3 reads TGCGCCAGCAGTCAATCGGAGGGAGGGCCTTACGAGCAGTACTTC. Translation: CASSQSEGGPYEQYF.

The V call is TRBV10-3, the J call TRBJ2-7, with 7 bases lining up with TRBD1. The CDR3 sequence is 15 residues long. CDR1 ENHRY and CDR2 SYGVKD come from the germline V gene. Trimming cost V 5 bases and J 0 bases; bases outside gene matches: 7. The CDR3 is CAISQTGSGSYEQYF. DNA of the CDR3: TGTGCCATCAGTCAGACAGGGTCGGGCTCCTACGAGCAGTACTTC.

The chain has TRBV27 and TRBJ1-5; D is perhaps TRBD1 (6 bases). Germline CDR1 is MNHEY and CDR2 is SMNVEV (reference sequence). Deletions cut 6 bases from V and 7 bases from J, with 13 bases between. This CDR3 has 13 residues. This CDR3 is CASRVFRGQPQHF. The CDR3 DNA is TGTGCCAGCAGGGTATTTAGGGGGCAGCCCCAGCATTTT.

The count of this clone is one. This sequence joins TRBV5-4 and TRBJ2-1, with D hard to call. V was pared by 2 bases and J by 6 bases, with 12 bases between. Per germline, CDR1 SGHNT and CDR2 YYREEE (reference sequence). The CDR3 is 14 residues long. CDR3 bases: TGTGCCAGCAGCTTCTGGTCGAGTGTCAATGAGCAGTTCTTC. Its protein is CASSFWSSVNEQFF.

This clone was recorded once. V is TRBV14 and J is TRBJ2-1; TRBD2 matches at 8 bases. After removal of 0 bases from V and 6 bases from J, the junction contained 13 bases not matched to a gene. The CDR3 covers 18 residues. Germline V gives CDR1 SGHDN, CDR2 FVKESK. In DNA, the CDR3 is TGTGCCAGCAGCCAAGAATTTAGCGGGATCAGCTGGGGCAATGAGCAGTTCTTC. Its translation is CASSQEFSGISWGNEQFF.

V is TRBV11-1 and J is TRBJ2-1, with 14 bases identical to TRBD2. The J segment lost 7 bases and the V segment lost 5 bases, leaving 13 bases of the junction unmatched. There are 18 residues in the CDR3. CDR1 SGHAT and CDR2 FQDESV come from the germline V gene (reference sequence). The CDR3 here is CASSPWTSGRLLGNEQFF. CDR3 DNA: TGTGCCAGCAGCCCTTGGACTAGCGGGAGGTTGCTTGGGAATGAGCAGTTCTTC.

The chain combines TRBV23-1 with TRBJ2-5; D may be TRBD1 (5 bases). TRBV23-1 is assigned to the ORF class and has an uncertain function. V lost 2 bases and J 2 bases, leaving 21 bases between the germline ends. The CDR3 contains 18 residues. This CDR3 reads CASSQRKRSGPIQETQYF. CDR3 nucleotides: TGCGCCAGCAGTCAACGGAAACGGTCAGGGCCAATACAAGAGACCCAGTACTTC.

V and J are TRBV28 and TRBJ1-1; D is unclear. The germline V gene has CDR1 MDHEN and CDR2 SYDVKM. Trimming pared 3 bases from V and 6 bases from J, leaving 11 bases between. The CDR3 length is 13 residues. The CDR3, as DNA: TGTGCCAGCAGTTTGGTCTTTACTTCTGAAGCTTTCTTT. This codes for CASSLVFTSEAFF.

The chain combines TRBV19 with TRBJ1-5; D gene unclear. CDR3 length: 13 residues. The germline V and J ends were trimmed by 2 bases and 2 bases, with 4 bases remaining between them. Germline lookup yields CDR1 LNHDA and CDR2 SQIVND (reference sequence). DNA of the CDR3: TGTGCCAGTAGTATATCGGGCAATCAGCCCCAGCATTTT. Translating it yields CASSISGNQPQHF.

J is TRBJ2-1 and V is TRBV4-3, with 8 bases that match TRBD2. V trimming: 2 bases; J trimming: 0 bases; junction bases outside the gene matches: 12. Per the germline V gene, CDR1 is LGHNA and CDR2 is YSLEER. This CDR3 has 19 residues. The CDR3: CASSQNGRGGLSSYNEQFF. In DNA form, the CDR3 reads TGCGCCAGCAGCCAAAACGGGAGGGGAGGGTTAAGCTCCTACAATGAGCAGTTCTTC.

This rearrangement joins TRBV29-1 to TRBJ2-7; D perhaps matches TRBD1 (6 bases). The V and J ends lost 3 bases and 5 bases respectively, with 11 bases between them. The CDR3 is 12 amino acids. The V gene's germline CDR1 is SQVTM and CDR2 ANQGSEA. The CDR3 is CSVDRGMNEQYF. CDR3 nucleotide sequence: TGCAGCGTTGACAGGGGCATGAACGAGCAGTACTTC.

The rearrangement joins TRBV7-9 to TRBJ1-4; possible D gene TRBD1, 6 bases. Germline V gene lookup returns CDR1 SEHNR and CDR2 FQNEAQ (reference sequence). The CDR3 runs to 14 residues. V was shortened by 3 bases and J by 4 bases, with 9 bases between the two germline ends. The CDR3 loop is CASSLGTYNEKLFF. As DNA, the CDR3 is TGTGCCAGCAGCTTGGGGACATATAATGAAAAACTGTTTTTT.

This chain connects TRBV7-2 to TRBJ1-2; 9 nucleotides match TRBD1. CDR3 length equals 17 residues. With 6 bases clipped from V and 4 bases from J, the junction kept 15 bases outside the gene matches. Germline V CDR1 and CDR2: SGHTA, FQGNSA. This CDR3 reads CASRPSQGAGIRYGYTF. The CDR3 DNA reads TGTGCCAGCAGACCCTCACAGGGGGCGGGGATTCGCTATGGCTACACCTTC.